What follows are 11 T cell receptor beta chains derived from one specimen sequenced in a study of cytomegalovirus exposure and HLA in healthy donors (dated by TCRdb to the late 2010s). Receptor amplification or capture employed the immunoSEQ multiplex PCR assay. For the multiplex PCR, a mixture combining 60 forward primers for TCR Vbeta segments and 13 reverse primers for TCR Jbeta segments was used. Held by TCRdb, this immuneACCESS table contains in-frame sequences only and omits some clones. Under half of the omission traces to an unresolved V gene where checked; the cause of the rest is unknown. The sample table lists approximately 100,000 clones, 70% to 80% of them with a count of one. The top ten clones comprise 3.1% of the sample. The source material was PBMCs. The receptors come from a woman aged 40 to 49 in good health and CMV-seronegative.

The genes are TRBV9 and TRBJ2-3; no reliable D call. Trimming cost V 0 bases and J 3 bases, with 8 bases left between them. Germline V gene data show CDR1 as SGDLS and CDR2 as YYNGEE. The CDR3 totals 14 residues. The CDR3: CASSVAGFTDTQYF. In DNA form, the CDR3 reads TGTGCCAGCAGCGTAGCCGGGTTTACAGATACGCAGTATTTT.

Comment on this clone: A junction end diverges from the germline sequence, so it may reflect a read error. J is TRBJ2-1 and V is TRBV29-1; TRBD2 agrees at 12 bases. This CDR3 is built from 15 residues. Germline V gene data show CDR1 as SQVTM and CDR2 as ANQGSEA. The CDR3 nucleotides are TGCAGCGTTGTGCTAGCGGGAGGGTTTTACAATGAGCAGCTCTTC. This encodes CSVVLAGGFYNEQLF.

The chain has TRBV6-5 and TRBJ2-7, with 12 nucleotides matching TRBD1. The CDR3 is made up of 15 amino acids. The V gene end was trimmed by 2 bases and the J gene end by 5 bases; junction bases not matched to a gene: 4. CDR1 and CDR2 (germline): MNHEY, SVGAGI. Here the CDR3 reads CASSYAGTGGDEQYF. The CDR3 bases are TGTGCCAGCAGTTACGCCGGGACAGGGGGCGACGAGCAGTACTTC.

As to this clone: Other DNA sequences in the same sample also yield this CDR3. The genes are TRBV28 and TRBJ2-7; D is unclear. Trimming took 4 bases from V and 0 from J, leaving 4 bases between them. The germline gives CDR1 MDHEN, CDR2 SYDVKM. The CDR3 runs to 12 residues. The CDR3 coding sequence is TGTGCCAGCAGTTGGAGCTCCTACGAGCAGTACTTC. Its protein product is CASSWSSYEQYF.

The V call is TRBV7-9, the J call TRBJ1-3, with D perhaps matching TRBD1 (6 bases). Germline CDR1 and CDR2: SEHNR and FQNEAQ (reference sequence). The CDR3 has 17 amino acids. Trimming took 5 bases from V and 3 from J, leaving 20 bases between them. The CDR3 bases are TGTGCCAGCAGCCCCCGGGGGGCAGGCCCTTATGGAAACACCATATATTTT. Protein sequence: CASSPRGAGPYGNTIYF.

The chain joins TRBV6-1 to TRBJ1-5, with 8 nucleotides matching TRBD1. The J segment lost 7 bases and the V segment lost 6 bases, leaving 8 bases of the junction unmatched. CDR1 is MNHNS, CDR2 SASEGT, per germline. The CDR3 covers 14 residues. In DNA form, the CDR3 reads TGTGCCAGCAGCTCCGGACAGGGTGAGCAGCCCCAGCATTTT. This codes for CASSSGQGEQPQHF.

J is TRBJ2-6 and V is TRBV18; possible D gene TRBD1, 6 bases. CDR1 is KGHSH, CDR2 LQKENI, per germline. The length of the CDR3 is 18 residues. V lost 3 bases to trimming and J lost 0 bases, with 15 bases between them. Written as DNA, the CDR3 is TGTGCCAGCTCACCCACGACAGGTTACCTCTCTGGGGCCAACGTCCTGACTTTC. This sequence encodes CASSPTTGYLSGANVLTF.

The chain couples TRBV28 to TRBJ1-1, with TRBD1 matching 11 bases. This CDR3 has 14 residues. Germline-derived CDR1 and CDR2 are MDHEN and SYDVKM. The ends lost 7 bases at V and 5 bases at J; junction bases unmatched: 6. CDR3 in amino acids: CASKTGTGGTEAFF. The CDR3 DNA is TGTGCCAGCAAAACCGGGACAGGGGGTACTGAAGCTTTCTTT. The full variable domain, rest sourced from reference TRBV28 and TRBJ1-1, is DVKVTQSSRYLVKRTGEKVFLECVQDMDHENMFWYRQDPGLGLRLIYFSYDVKMKEKGDIPEGYSVSREKKERFSLILESASTNQTSMYLCASKTGTGGTEAFFGQGTRLTVV.

Only one count was recorded for this clone. V is TRBV15 and J is TRBJ2-3; no reliable D call. This CDR3 has 14 residues. Germline V CDR1 and CDR2: LNHNV, YYDKDF (reference sequence). Deletions cut 1 base from V and 5 bases from J, with 10 bases between. The CDR3 loop is CATSRGGDEDTQYF. The CDR3 DNA is TGTGCCACCAGCAGAGGAGGAGATGAAGATACGCAGTATTTT.

The V gene is TRBV30, the J gene TRBJ2-2; D not certain. The ends were cut back, 5 bases at V and 0 bases at J, with 13 bases in the middle. This CDR3 is 15 amino acids long. The V gene's germline CDR1 is GTSNPN and CDR2 SVGIG (reference sequence). CDR3 DNA sequence: TGTGCCTGGGGTCGCTCGACACCGAACACCGGGGAGCTGTTTTTT. Translation gives CAWGRSTPNTGELFF.

This clone has just one count. V is TRBV7-8 and J is TRBJ1-6; 8 nucleotides agree with TRBD1. CDR1 SGHVS and CDR2 FQNEAQ come from the germline V gene. The CDR3 extends over 15 amino acids. Trimming took 1 base from V and 5 from J; bases not matched to a gene: 1. This CDR3 is CASSLVTGDNSPLHF. The DNA of the CDR3 is TGTGCCAGCAGCTTAGTGACAGGGGATAATTCACCCCTCCACTTT.